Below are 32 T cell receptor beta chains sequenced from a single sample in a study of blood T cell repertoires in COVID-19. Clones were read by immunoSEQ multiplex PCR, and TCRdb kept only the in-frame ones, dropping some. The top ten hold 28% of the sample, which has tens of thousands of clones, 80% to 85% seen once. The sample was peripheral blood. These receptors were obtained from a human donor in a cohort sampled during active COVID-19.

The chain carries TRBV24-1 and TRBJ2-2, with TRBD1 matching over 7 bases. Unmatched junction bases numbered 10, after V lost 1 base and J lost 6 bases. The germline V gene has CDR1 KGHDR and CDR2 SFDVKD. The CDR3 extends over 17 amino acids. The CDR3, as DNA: TGTGCCACCAGTGATTTCCCTAGACAGGGAAGCCCCGGGGAGCTGTTTTTT. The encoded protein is CATSDFPRQGSPGELFF.

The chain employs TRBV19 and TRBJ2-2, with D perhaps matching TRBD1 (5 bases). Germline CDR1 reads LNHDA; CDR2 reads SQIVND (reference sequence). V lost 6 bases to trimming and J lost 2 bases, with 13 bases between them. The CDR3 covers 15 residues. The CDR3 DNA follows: TGTGCCAGTAGCCTCGGCAGGGCCAACACCGGGGAGCTGTTTTTT. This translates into CASSLGRANTGELFF.

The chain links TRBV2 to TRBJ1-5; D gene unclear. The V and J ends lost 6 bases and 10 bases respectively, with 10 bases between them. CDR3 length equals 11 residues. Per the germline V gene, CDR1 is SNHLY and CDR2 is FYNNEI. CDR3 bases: TGTGCCAGCAGGGCCGAGGGACCCCAGCATTTT. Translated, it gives CASRAEGPQHF.

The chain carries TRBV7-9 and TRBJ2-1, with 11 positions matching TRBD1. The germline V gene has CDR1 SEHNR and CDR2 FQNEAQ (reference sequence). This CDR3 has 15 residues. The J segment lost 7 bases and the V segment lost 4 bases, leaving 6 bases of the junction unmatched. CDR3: CASSSTGQGVNEQFF. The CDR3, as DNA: TGTGCCAGCAGCTCGACGGGACAGGGGGTTAATGAGCAGTTCTTC.

The DNA for the CDR3 is TGTGCCAGCAGTTTAGAGGGGAACGGCTACACCTTC. Its translation: CASSLEGNGYTF. The chain combines TRBV12-3 or TRBV12-4 with TRBJ1-2, with a possible D match to TRBD1 (5 bases). V shed 1 base and J shed 8 bases, with 8 bases lying between them. The CDR3 runs 12 residues.

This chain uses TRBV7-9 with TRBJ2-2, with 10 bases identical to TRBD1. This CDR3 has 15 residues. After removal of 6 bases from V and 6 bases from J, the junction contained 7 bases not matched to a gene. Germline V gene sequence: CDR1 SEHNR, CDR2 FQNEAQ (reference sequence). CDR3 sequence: CASSSRDRGSGELFF. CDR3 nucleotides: TGTGCCAGCAGTTCCCGGGACAGGGGCTCCGGGGAGCTGTTTTTT. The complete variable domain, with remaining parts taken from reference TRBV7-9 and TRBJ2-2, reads DTGVSQNPRHKITKRGQNVTFRCDPISEHNRLYWYRQTLGQGPEFLTYFQNEAQLEKSRLLSDRFSAERPKGSFSTLEIQRTEQGDSAMYLCASSSRDRGSGELFFGEGSRLTVL.

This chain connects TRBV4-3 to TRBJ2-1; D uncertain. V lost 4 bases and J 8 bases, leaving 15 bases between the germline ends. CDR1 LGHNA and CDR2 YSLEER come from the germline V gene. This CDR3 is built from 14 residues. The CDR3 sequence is CASSPRPPGDEQFF. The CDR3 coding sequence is TGCGCCAGCAGCCCTAGGCCCCCCGGAGATGAGCAGTTCTTC.

The CDR3 DNA follows: TGTGCCAGCAGCCCGGGCGGGGGGGGGCTCAGAGACGAGCAGTACTTC. Its protein product is CASSPGGGGLRDEQYF. This chain links TRBV7-2 with TRBJ2-7; 9 nucleotides match TRBD2. The CDR3 has 16 amino acids. Germline-derived CDR1 and CDR2 are SGHTA and FQGNSA. The V segment lost 5 bases and the J segment 5 bases; nucleotides outside the gene matches: 13.

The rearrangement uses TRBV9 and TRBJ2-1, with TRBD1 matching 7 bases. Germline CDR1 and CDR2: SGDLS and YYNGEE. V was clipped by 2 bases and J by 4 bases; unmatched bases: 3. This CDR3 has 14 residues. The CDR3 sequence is CASSVGQTYNEQFF. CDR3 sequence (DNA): TGTGCCAGCAGCGTGGGACAGACATACAATGAGCAGTTCTTC.

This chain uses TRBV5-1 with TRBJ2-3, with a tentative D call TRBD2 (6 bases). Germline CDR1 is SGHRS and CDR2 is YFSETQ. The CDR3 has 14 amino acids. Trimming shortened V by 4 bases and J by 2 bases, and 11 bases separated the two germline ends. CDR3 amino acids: CASSLGTLTDTQYF. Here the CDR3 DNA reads TGCGCCAGCAGCCTCGGGACTCTCACAGATACGCAGTATTTT.

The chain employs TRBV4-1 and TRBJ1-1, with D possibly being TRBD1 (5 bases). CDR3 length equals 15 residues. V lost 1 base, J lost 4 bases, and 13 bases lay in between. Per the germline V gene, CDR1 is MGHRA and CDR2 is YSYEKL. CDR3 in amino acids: CASSQVPGGSTEAFF. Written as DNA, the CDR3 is TGCGCCAGCAGCCAAGTTCCGGGGGGGAGCACTGAAGCTTTCTTT.

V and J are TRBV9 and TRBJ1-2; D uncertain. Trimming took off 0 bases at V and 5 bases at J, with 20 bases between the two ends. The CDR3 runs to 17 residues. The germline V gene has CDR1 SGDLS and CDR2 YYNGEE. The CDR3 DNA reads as TGTGCCAGCAGCGTAGGAATTTGGGCCCAGTCTTCGTATGGCTACACCTTC. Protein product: CASSVGIWAQSSYGYTF.

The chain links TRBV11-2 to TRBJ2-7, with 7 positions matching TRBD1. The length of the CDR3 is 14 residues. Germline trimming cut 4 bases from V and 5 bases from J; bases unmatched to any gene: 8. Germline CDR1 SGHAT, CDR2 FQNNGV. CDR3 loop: CASSSRQGNHEQYF. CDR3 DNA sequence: TGTGCCAGCAGCTCCCGACAGGGCAACCACGAGCAGTACTTC.

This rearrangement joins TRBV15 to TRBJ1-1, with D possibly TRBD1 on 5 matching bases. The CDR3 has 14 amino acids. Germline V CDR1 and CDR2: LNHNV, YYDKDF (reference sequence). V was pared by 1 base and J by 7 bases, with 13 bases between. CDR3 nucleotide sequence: TGTGCCACCAGCAGAGGACAGAAAGACGGTGAAGCTTTCTTT. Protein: CATSRGQKDGEAFF.

The CDR3 region has the DNA TGTGCCAGCAGCACGAATACAGGGGTTAACTATGGCTACACCTTC. It yields the protein CASSTNTGVNYGYTF. J is TRBJ1-2 and V is TRBV5-5; 7 bases map to TRBD1. This CDR3 is 15 amino acids long. Germline V CDR1 and CDR2: SGHKS, YYEKEE (reference sequence). Trimming at V came to 4 bases and at J to 1 base, leaving 7 bases not matched to a gene.

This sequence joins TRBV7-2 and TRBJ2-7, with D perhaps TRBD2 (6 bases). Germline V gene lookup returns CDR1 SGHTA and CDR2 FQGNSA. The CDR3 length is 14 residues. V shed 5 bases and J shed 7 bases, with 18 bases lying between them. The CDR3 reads CASSGGGRTWEQYF. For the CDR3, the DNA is TGTGCCAGCAGCGGCGGAGGGCGGACTTGGGAGCAGTACTTC.

Here the CDR3 DNA reads TGCGCCAGCAGCCAAGGGGTAGCGGGGGGCGGCACCGGGGAGCTGTTTTTT. This translates into CASSQGVAGGGTGELFF. The V call is TRBV4-3, the J call TRBJ2-2; the match to TRBD2 covers 10 bases. Losses at the gene ends were 1 base for V and 4 bases for J; bases not matched to a gene: 6. The germline CDR1 and CDR2 sequences are LGHNA and YSLEER. The length of the CDR3 is 17 residues.

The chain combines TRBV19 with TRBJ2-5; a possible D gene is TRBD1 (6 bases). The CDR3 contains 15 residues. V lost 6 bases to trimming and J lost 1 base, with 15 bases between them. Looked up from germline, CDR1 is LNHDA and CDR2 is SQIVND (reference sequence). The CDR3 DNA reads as TGTGCCAGTAGATTCCGACAGGTCCCCCAAGAGACCCAGTACTTC. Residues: CASRFRQVPQETQYF.

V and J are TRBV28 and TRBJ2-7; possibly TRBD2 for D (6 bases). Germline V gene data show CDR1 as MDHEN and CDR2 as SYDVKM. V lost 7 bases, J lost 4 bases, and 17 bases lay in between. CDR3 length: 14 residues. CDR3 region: CASTKRAGLYEQYF. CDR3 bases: TGTGCCAGCACCAAAAGGGCGGGGCTGTACGAGCAGTACTTC.

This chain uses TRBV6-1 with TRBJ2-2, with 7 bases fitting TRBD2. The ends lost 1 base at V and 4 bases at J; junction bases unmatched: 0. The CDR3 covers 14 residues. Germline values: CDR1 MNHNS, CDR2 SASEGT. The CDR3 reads CASSEGLATGELFF. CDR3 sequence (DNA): TGTGCCAGCAGTGAAGGACTAGCCACCGGGGAGCTGTTTTTT.

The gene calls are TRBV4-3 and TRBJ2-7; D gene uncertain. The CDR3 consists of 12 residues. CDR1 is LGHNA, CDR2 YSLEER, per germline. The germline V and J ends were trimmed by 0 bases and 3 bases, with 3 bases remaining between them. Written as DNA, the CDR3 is TGCGCCAGCAGCCAAGACGGCTACGAGCAGTACTTC. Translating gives CASSQDGYEQYF.

This chain's CDR3 is CASSLGVQGTGELFF. The CDR3 nucleotides are TGCGCCAGCAGCTTGGGGGTTCAGGGGACCGGGGAGCTGTTTTTT. The rearrangement links TRBV5-1 to TRBJ2-2; D may be TRBD1 (6 bases). The CDR3 totals 15 residues. V dropped 0 bases and J dropped 5 bases, with 11 bases sitting between them. CDR1 SGHRS and CDR2 YFSETQ come from the germline V gene.

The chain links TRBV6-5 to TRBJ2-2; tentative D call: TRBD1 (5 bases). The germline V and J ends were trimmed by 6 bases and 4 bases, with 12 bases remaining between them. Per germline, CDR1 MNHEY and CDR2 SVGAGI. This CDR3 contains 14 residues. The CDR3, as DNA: TGTGCCAGCAGATTACAGGTTATCACCGGGGAGCTGTTTTTT. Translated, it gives CASRLQVITGELFF.

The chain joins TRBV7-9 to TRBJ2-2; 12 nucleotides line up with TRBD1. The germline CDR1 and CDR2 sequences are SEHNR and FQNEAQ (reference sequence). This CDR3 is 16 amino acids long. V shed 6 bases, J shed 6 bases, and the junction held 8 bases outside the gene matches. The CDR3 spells CASRDPGQGASGELFF. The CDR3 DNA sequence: TGTGCCAGCAGGGACCCGGGACAGGGGGCGTCCGGGGAGCTGTTTTTT. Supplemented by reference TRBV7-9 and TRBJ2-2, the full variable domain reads DTGVSQNPRHKITKRGQNVTFRCDPISEHNRLYWYRQTLGQGPEFLTYFQNEAQLEKSRLLSDRFSAERPKGSFSTLEIQRTEQGDSAMYLCASRDPGQGASGELFFGEGSRLTVL.

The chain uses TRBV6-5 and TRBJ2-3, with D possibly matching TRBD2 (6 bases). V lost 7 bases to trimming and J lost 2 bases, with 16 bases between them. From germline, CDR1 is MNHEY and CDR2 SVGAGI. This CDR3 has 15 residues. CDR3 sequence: CASTLRGPNTDTQYF. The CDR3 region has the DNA TGTGCCAGCACTTTGCGGGGACCTAACACAGATACGCAGTATTTT.

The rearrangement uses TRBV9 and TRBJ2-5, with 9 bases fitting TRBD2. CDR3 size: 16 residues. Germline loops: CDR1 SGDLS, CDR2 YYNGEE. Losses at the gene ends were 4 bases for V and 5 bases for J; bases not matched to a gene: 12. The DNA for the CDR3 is TGTGCCAGCAGCTTAGAAGCTAGCGGGGTTGGGGAGACCCAGTACTTC. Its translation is CASSLEASGVGETQYF.

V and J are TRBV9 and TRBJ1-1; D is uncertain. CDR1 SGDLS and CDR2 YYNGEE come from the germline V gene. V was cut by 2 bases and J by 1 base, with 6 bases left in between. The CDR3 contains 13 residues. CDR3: CASSVGRNTEAFF. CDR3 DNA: TGTGCCAGCAGCGTTGGCCGGAACACTGAAGCTTTCTTT.

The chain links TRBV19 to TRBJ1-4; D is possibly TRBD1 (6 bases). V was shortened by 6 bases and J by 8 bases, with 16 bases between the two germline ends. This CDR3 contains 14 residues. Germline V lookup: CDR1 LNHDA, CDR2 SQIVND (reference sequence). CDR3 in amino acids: CASRKDRLDEKLFF. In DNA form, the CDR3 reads TGTGCCAGTAGAAAGGACAGACTTGACGAAAAACTGTTTTTT. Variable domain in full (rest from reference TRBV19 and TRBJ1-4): DGGITQSPKYLFRKEGQNVTLSCEQNLNHDAMYWYRQDPGQGLRLIYYSQIVNDFQKGDIAEGYSVSREKKESFPLTVTSAQKNPTAFYLCASRKDRLDEKLFFGSGTQLSVL.

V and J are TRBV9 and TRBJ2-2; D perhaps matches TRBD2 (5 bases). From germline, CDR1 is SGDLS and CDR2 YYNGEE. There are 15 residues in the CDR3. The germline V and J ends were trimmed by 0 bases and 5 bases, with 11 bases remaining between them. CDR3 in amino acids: CASSVEGRRTGELFF. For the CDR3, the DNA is TGTGCCAGCAGCGTAGAGGGCAGGAGGACCGGGGAGCTGTTTTTT.

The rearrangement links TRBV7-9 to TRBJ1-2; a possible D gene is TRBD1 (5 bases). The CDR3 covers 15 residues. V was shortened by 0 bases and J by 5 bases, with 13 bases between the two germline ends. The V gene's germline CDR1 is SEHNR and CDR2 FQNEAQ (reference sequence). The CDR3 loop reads CASSLAAGAQYGYTF. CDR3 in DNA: TGTGCCAGCAGCTTAGCGGCTGGGGCGCAGTATGGCTACACCTTC. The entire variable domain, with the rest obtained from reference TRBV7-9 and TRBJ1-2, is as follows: DTGVSQNPRHKITKRGQNVTFRCDPISEHNRLYWYRQTLGQGPEFLTYFQNEAQLEKSRLLSDRFSAERPKGSFSTLEIQRTEQGDSAMYLCASSLAAGAQYGYTFGSGTRLTVV.

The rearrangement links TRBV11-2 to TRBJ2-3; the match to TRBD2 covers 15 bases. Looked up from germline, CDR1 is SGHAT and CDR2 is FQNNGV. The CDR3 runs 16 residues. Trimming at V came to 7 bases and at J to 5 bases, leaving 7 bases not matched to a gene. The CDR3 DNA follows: TGTGCCAGCAAACGGACTAGCGGGGGGGCCATAGATACGCAGTATTTT. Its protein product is CASKRTSGGAIDTQYF.

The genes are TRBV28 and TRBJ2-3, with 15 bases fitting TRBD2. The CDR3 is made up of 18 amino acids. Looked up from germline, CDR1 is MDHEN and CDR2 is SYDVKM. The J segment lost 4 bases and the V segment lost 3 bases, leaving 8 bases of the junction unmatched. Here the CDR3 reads CASSFAAGLAGGPDTQYF. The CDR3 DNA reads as TGTGCCAGCAGTTTCGCGGCCGGACTAGCGGGGGGGCCAGATACGCAGTATTTT. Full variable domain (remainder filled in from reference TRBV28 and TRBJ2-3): DVKVTQSSRYLVKRTGEKVFLECVQDMDHENMFWYRQDPGLGLRLIYFSYDVKMKEKGDIPEGYSVSREKKERFSLILESASTNQTSMYLCASSFAAGLAGGPDTQYFGPGTRLTVL.